The entry below gives a single TCR beta chain sequence along with its context. These data originate in a study of blood T cell repertoires in COVID-19. Study as a whole: Samples representing acute and convalescent COVID-19 were sourced from the United States, Italy and Spain. The analysed material was cDNA or gDNA that came from T cells, B-cell-depleted T cells, or PBMCs.

This CDR3 spans 14 amino acids. Germline-derived CDR1 and CDR2 are LGHNA and YNFKEQ. The J segment lost 2 bases and the V segment lost 5 bases, leaving 5 bases of the junction unmatched. Original processing notes: Reference gene primer amplification yielded estimated nucleated cell counts. TCRdb's table, derived via immunoSEQ multiplex PCR, lists solely in-frame clones and lacks some. Clonal size and the V and J genes are those of that table, whereas D and trimming came from the DNA. Here the sample spans hundreds of thousands of clones, roughly 87% being singletons. The sample comprised peripheral blood. This TCR was sampled from a woman between 45 and 65 years old who had recovered from COVID-19. V is TRBV4-2 and J is TRBJ1-2; 7 bases match TRBD1. The CDR3 DNA is TGTGCCAGCAGCTTCGGGACAGCAAACTATGGCTACACCTTC. Translated, it gives CASSFGTANYGYTF.